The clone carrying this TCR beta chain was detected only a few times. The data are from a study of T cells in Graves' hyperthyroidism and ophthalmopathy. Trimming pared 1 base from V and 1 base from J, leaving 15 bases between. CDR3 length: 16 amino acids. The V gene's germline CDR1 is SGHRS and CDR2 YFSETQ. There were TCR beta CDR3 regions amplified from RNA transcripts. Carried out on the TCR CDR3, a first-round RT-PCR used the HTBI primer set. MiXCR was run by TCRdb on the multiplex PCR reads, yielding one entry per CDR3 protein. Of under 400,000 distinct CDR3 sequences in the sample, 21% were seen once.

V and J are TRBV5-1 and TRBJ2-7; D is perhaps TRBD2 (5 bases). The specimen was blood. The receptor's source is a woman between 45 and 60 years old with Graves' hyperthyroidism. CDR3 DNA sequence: TGCGCCAGCAGCTTGAGCGGTACCGTTTTGTCCTACGAGCAGTACTTC. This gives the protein CASSLSGTVLSYEQYF.